The 30 T cell receptor beta chains reported below all come from one sample, sequenced in a study of shared clonotypes between healthy human individuals. Terminally differentiated effector memory CD45RA+ cells were excluded from the naive CD8 cells, which were CD45RO-negative and positively selected for CCR7. Method: immunoSEQ multiplex PCR; TCRdb's copy keeps in-frame clones and lacks some. The table lists approximately 2,200,000 clones, more than 85% of them singletons. Material for sequencing was naive CD8+ T cells from PBMCs. These receptors originate from a man younger than 30 in good health. Some clones in this sample may be carry-over from other donors' samples.

This clone was seen more than once but under ten times. The rearrangement links TRBV7-9 to TRBJ2-5; D possibly corresponds to TRBD2 (6 bases). V dropped 8 bases and J dropped 0 bases, with 10 bases sitting between them. The CDR3 sequence is 13 residues long. CDR1 SEHNR and CDR2 FQNEAQ come from the germline V gene (reference sequence). CDR3 loop: CASVGTYQETQYF. CDR3 coding DNA: TGTGCCAGCGTAGGGACTTACCAAGAGACCCAGTACTTC.

The chain couples TRBV28 to TRBJ1-2; the D is unclear. V was clipped by 9 bases and J by 4 bases, with 15 bases between them. The CDR3 spans 13 residues. Germline V gene sequence: CDR1 MDHEN, CDR2 SYDVKM. CDR3 sequence (DNA): TGTGCCAGTACTAAAACGGGCCCCTATGGCTACACCTTC. As protein: CASTKTGPYGYTF.

This chain joins TRBV2 and TRBJ2-3, with 7 bases fitting TRBD1. Trimming removed 7 bases from V and 2 bases from J; junction bases left unmatched: 9. The CDR3 has 15 residues. Germline V gene lookup returns CDR1 SNHLY and CDR2 FYNNEI. CDR3 nucleotide sequence: TGTGCCAGCACCGTCTGGACAGGACCCACAGATACGCAGTATTTT. Residues: CASTVWTGPTDTQYF.

This chain uses TRBV4-1 with TRBJ1-2, with 9 bases fitting TRBD1. With 1 base clipped from V and 8 bases from J, the junction kept 14 bases outside the gene matches. The germline CDR1 and CDR2 sequences are MGHRA and YSYEKL. This CDR3 has 17 residues. CDR3 DNA: TGCGCCAGCAGCCAAGGTTCTCGGACAGGGGACGGGATCGGCTACACCTTC. It translates to CASSQGSRTGDGIGYTF.

This clone was detected once. The V call is TRBV4-1, the J call TRBJ1-2; no clear D. V was cut by 0 bases and J by 7 bases, with 15 bases left in between. Germline CDR1 reads MGHRA; CDR2 reads YSYEKL. This CDR3 has 15 residues. The CDR3 nucleotides read TGCGCCAGCAGCCAAGATAGTTCCGGGGTGAGTGGCTACACCTTC. Residues: CASSQDSSGVSGYTF.

With respect to this clone: This sample also contains other DNA sequences that code for the same CDR3. J is TRBJ1-1 and V is TRBV19, with 8 bases matching TRBD1. The CDR3 covers 14 residues. V trimming: 2 bases; J trimming: 1 base; junction bases outside the gene matches: 0. Germline-derived CDR1 and CDR2 are LNHDA and SQIVND (reference sequence). The DNA of the CDR3 is TGTGCCAGTAGTATAACAGGGGGGAACACTGAAGCTTTCTTT. It translates to CASSITGGNTEAFF.

Concerning this clone itself: Other DNA sequences from this sample encode an identical CDR3 as well. This chain connects TRBV9 to TRBJ2-3; D perhaps matches TRBD2 (6 bases). Germline V lookup: CDR1 SGDLS, CDR2 YYNGEE. With 2 bases removed from V and 4 bases from J, the gap between germline ends came to 8 bases. The CDR3 runs 13 residues. CDR3 DNA: TGTGCCAGCAGCGTTTCGGGAGCAGATACGCAGTATTTT. Amino acids: CASSVSGADTQYF. The full variable domain, in which reference TRBV9 and TRBJ2-3 provide the parts outside the CDR3, is DSGVTQTPKHLITATGQRVTLRCSPRSGDLSVYWYQQSLDQGLQFLIQYYNGEERAKGNILERFSAQQFPDLHSELNLSSLELGDSALYFCASSVSGADTQYFGPGTRLTVL.

V is TRBV25-1 and J is TRBJ2-2; D is ambiguous. Germline V lookup: CDR1 MGHDK, CDR2 SYGVNS. V lost 0 bases, J lost 7 bases, and 12 bases lay in between. This CDR3 is 15 amino acids long. As DNA, the CDR3 is TGTGCCAGCAGTGAATATATCCTCGGCGGCGGGGAGCTGTTTTTT. Translation: CASSEYILGGGELFF. Variable domain in full (rest from reference TRBV25-1 and TRBJ2-2): EADIYQTPRYLVIGTGKKITLECSQTMGHDKMYWYQQDPGMELHLIHYSYGVNSTEKGDLSSESTVSRIRTEHFPLTLESARPSHTSQYLCASSEYILGGGELFFGEGSRLTVL.

V and J are TRBV29-1 and TRBJ2-7; 10 nucleotides agree with TRBD1. V gave up 5 bases and J gave up 5 bases; unmatched junction bases: 6. This CDR3 has 13 residues. From germline, CDR1 is SQVTM and CDR2 ANQGSEA. In DNA, the CDR3 is TGCAGCGTTCCGGGACAGGGGAGGCACGAGCAGTACTTC. Protein: CSVPGQGRHEQYF.

The gene calls are TRBV28 and TRBJ2-7, with 9 bases aligning to TRBD2. The length of the CDR3 is 16 residues. Unmatched junction bases numbered 9, after V lost 6 bases and J lost 0 bases. CDR1 and CDR2 (germline): MDHEN, SYDVKM. The CDR3 bases are TGTGCCAGCAGCCAGAGACTAGCGGAGGGCTCCTACGAGCAGTACTTC. The encoded protein is CASSQRLAEGSYEQYF.

The rearrangement joins TRBV25-1 to TRBJ2-2, with D uncertain. With 7 bases removed from V and 10 bases from J, the gap between germline ends came to 7 bases. Germline V gene sequence: CDR1 MGHDK, CDR2 SYGVNS. The CDR3 loop spans 10 amino acids. CDR3 sequence: CASMAVELFF. The CDR3 region has the DNA TGTGCCAGCATGGCGGTGGAGCTGTTTTTT.

The chain is built from TRBV27 and TRBJ2-5; TRBD2 matches at 12 bases. The CDR3 totals 14 residues. V was clipped by 5 bases and J by 9 bases; unmatched bases: 7. CDR1 and CDR2 (germline): MNHEY, SMNVEV (reference sequence). CDR3 in amino acids: CASSLGTSGPSQYF. The CDR3 DNA is TGTGCCAGCAGTCTCGGGACTAGCGGGCCCTCCCAGTACTTC.

The chain carries TRBV2 and TRBJ2-1; the match to TRBD2 covers 9 bases. The CDR3 totals 16 residues. Trimming took 2 bases from V and 8 from J; bases not matched to a gene: 10. The germline V gene has CDR1 SNHLY and CDR2 FYNNEI. The CDR3 region has the DNA TGTGCCAGCAGTGAAACTGGGGCGGGAGGGCCTGATGAGCAGTTCTTC. Protein sequence: CASSETGAGGPDEQFF.

The chain has TRBV30 and TRBJ2-1, with 10 nucleotides matching TRBD2. Unmatched junction bases numbered 4, after V lost 0 bases and J lost 5 bases. Per germline, CDR1 GTSNPN and CDR2 SVGIG (reference sequence). The CDR3 is 15 residues long. The CDR3 nucleotides are TGTGCCTGGAGTGTTGGGACTAGCGTAAACAATGAGCAGTTCTTC. Protein product: CAWSVGTSVNNEQFF.

V is TRBV5-4 and J is TRBJ2-5; D might be TRBD1 or TRBD2, each matching 5 bases. Germline CDR1 SGHNT, CDR2 YYREEE (reference sequence). CDR3 length: 13 amino acids. Between the trimmed V and J ends, which lost 5 bases and 1 base, there was a span of 9 bases. CDR3 DNA sequence: TGTGCCAGCAGGCCAGGGACCCAAGAGACCCAGTACTTC. Protein sequence: CASRPGTQETQYF.

As for this clone: The junction does not match germline at one end; this may be a read error. V is TRBV11-2 and J is TRBJ1-2; unclear D gene. There are 11 residues in the CDR3. Germline V gene sequence: CDR1 SGHAT, CDR2 FQNNGV. CDR3 in amino acids: CASSSGRVRAF. The CDR3 DNA is TGTGCCAGCAGCTCCGGTAGGGTCCGTGCCTTC.

This chain connects TRBV30 to TRBJ2-2; 8 bases are a match to TRBD2. Germline CDR1 GTSNPN, CDR2 SVGIG (reference sequence). The CDR3 sequence is 13 residues long. With V trimmed by 8 bases and J by 3 bases, 5 bases remained unmatched. The chain's CDR3 is CAPRREDTGELFF. The CDR3 DNA sequence: TGTGCCCCCCGGCGGGAGGACACCGGGGAGCTGTTTTTT.

The chain joins TRBV7-9 to TRBJ1-4; 8 nucleotides line up with TRBD1. The CDR3 extends over 17 amino acids. Germline values: CDR1 SEHNR, CDR2 FQNEAQ (reference sequence). Trimming removed 1 base from V and 6 bases from J; junction bases left unmatched: 10. CDR3 loop: CASSLGPMTGVHEKLFF. As DNA, the CDR3 is TGTGCCAGCAGCTTAGGCCCAATGACAGGGGTCCATGAAAAACTGTTTTTT.

The V gene is TRBV7-9, the J gene TRBJ2-2; maybe TRBD2 (6 bases). From germline, CDR1 is SEHNR and CDR2 FQNEAQ (reference sequence). The ends were cut back, 2 bases at V and 0 bases at J, with 7 bases in the middle. CDR3 length equals 15 residues. CDR3 loop: CASSLPGANTGELFF. The CDR3 bases are TGTGCCAGCAGCTTACCGGGGGCGAACACCGGGGAGCTGTTTTTT.

The chain combines TRBV19 with TRBJ2-7, with 9 nucleotides matching TRBD1. Germline V gene data show CDR1 as LNHDA and CDR2 as SQIVND (reference sequence). The CDR3 runs to 15 residues. Trimming at V came to 5 bases and at J to 1 base, leaving 6 bases not matched to a gene. The CDR3 region is CASSRQGENSYEQYF. CDR3 bases: TGTGCCAGTAGTCGACAGGGGGAGAATTCCTACGAGCAGTACTTC.

A note on this clone: Different DNA sequences within this sample yield the same CDR3. The rearrangement uses TRBV19 and TRBJ1-1; D is unclear. V was shortened by 2 bases and J by 3 bases, with 7 bases between the two germline ends. The CDR3 loop spans 13 amino acids. The germline gives CDR1 LNHDA, CDR2 SQIVND (reference sequence). DNA of the CDR3: TGTGCCAGTAGTATACAAGGCCACACTGAAGCTTTCTTT. Its translation: CASSIQGHTEAFF.

The DNA of the CDR3 is TGCGCCAGCAGCTTTTTCAGGGGGGACGAGCAGTACTTC. Protein sequence: CASSFFRGDEQYF. The chain carries TRBV5-1 and TRBJ2-7, with a tentative D call TRBD1 (7 bases). The CDR3 sequence is 13 residues long. Germline CDR1 SGHRS, CDR2 YFSETQ. Deletions cut 2 bases from V and 5 bases from J, with 11 bases between. The complete variable domain, with remaining parts taken from reference TRBV5-1 and TRBJ2-7, reads KAGVTQTPRYLIKTRGQQVTLSCSPISGHRSVSWYQQTPGQGLQFLFEYFSETQRNKGNFPGRFSGRQFSNSRSEMNVSTLELGDSALYLCASSFFRGDEQYFGPGTRLTVT.

The CDR3 loop reads CASSVPREPKNIQYF. In DNA form, the CDR3 reads TGTGCCAGCAGTGTCCCAAGGGAACCCAAAAACATTCAGTACTTC. This chain connects TRBV2 to TRBJ2-4; D remains ambiguous. Trimming stripped 4 bases from V and 2 bases from J, with 12 bases between. The CDR3 runs 15 residues. Germline values: CDR1 SNHLY, CDR2 FYNNEI.

The chain couples TRBV5-5 to TRBJ2-3; the match to TRBD2 covers 9 bases. The CDR3 sequence is 16 residues long. V shed 0 bases and J 0 bases; nucleotides not matched to a gene: 2. Germline V CDR1 and CDR2: SGHKS, YYEKEE (reference sequence). CDR3 in amino acids: CASSLAGLASTDTQYF. In DNA, the CDR3 is TGTGCCAGCAGCTTGGCGGGACTAGCAAGCACAGATACGCAGTATTTT.

The rearrangement links TRBV10-3 to TRBJ2-2; D tentatively reads TRBD1 or TRBD2 (5 bases each). V lost 10 bases and J 4 bases, leaving 10 bases between the germline ends. In germline, CDR1 is ENHRY, CDR2 SYGVKD. The CDR3 totals 12 residues. CDR3 sequence reads: CATRDLTGELFF. The CDR3 DNA follows: TGTGCCACACGGGACCTCACCGGGGAGCTGTTTTTT.

The V call is TRBV28, the J call TRBJ2-7, with 9 bases aligning to TRBD1. CDR1 MDHEN and CDR2 SYDVKM come from the germline V gene. The CDR3 runs 15 residues. The V and J ends lost 6 bases and 2 bases, in that order; junction bases with no gene match: 8. For the CDR3, the DNA is TGTGCCAGCAGGCCTCTGGGACAGGGAACCTACGAGCAGTACTTC. Protein sequence: CASRPLGQGTYEQYF. Combining the CDR3 with reference TRBV28 and TRBJ2-7 gives the whole variable domain DVKVTQSSRYLVKRTGEKVFLECVQDMDHENMFWYRQDPGLGLRLIYFSYDVKMKEKGDIPEGYSVSREKKERFSLILESASTNQTSMYLCASRPLGQGTYEQYFGPGTRLTVT.

The rearrangement links TRBV29-1 to TRBJ2-7, with 8 bases identical to TRBD1. The CDR3 runs to 14 residues. V gave up 6 bases and J gave up 6 bases; unmatched junction bases: 13. The germline V gene has CDR1 SQVTM and CDR2 ANQGSEA. This chain's CDR3 is CSVENDRGGIEQYF. The CDR3 coding sequence is TGCAGCGTCGAGAATGACAGGGGAGGCATCGAGCAGTACTTC.

Worth noting for this clone: In the same sample, other DNA sequences code for this CDR3. The chain uses TRBV28 and TRBJ2-7, with 7 bases fitting TRBD2. V trimming: 3 bases; J trimming: 1 base; junction bases outside the gene matches: 6. This CDR3 has 15 amino acids. Germline lookup yields CDR1 MDHEN and CDR2 SYDVKM. This chain's CDR3 is CASSFLPSGSYEQYF. The CDR3 bases are TGTGCCAGCAGTTTTTTGCCTAGCGGTTCCTACGAGCAGTACTTC.

This sequence joins TRBV25-1 and TRBJ2-7; TRBD2 agrees at 10 bases. This CDR3 is built from 15 residues. Germline lookup yields CDR1 MGHDK and CDR2 SYGVNS. Trimming cost V 3 bases and J 1 base; bases outside gene matches: 3. The CDR3 region is CASSDRTSGSYEQYF. The CDR3 nucleotides are TGTGCCAGCAGTGACCGGACTAGCGGATCCTACGAGCAGTACTTC.

This chain connects TRBV19 to TRBJ2-2; 9 bases match TRBD2. Germline loops: CDR1 LNHDA, CDR2 SQIVND (reference sequence). J lost 6 bases, V lost 5 bases, and 10 bases had no gene match. CDR3 size: 16 residues. The CDR3 bases are TGTGCCAGTAGTGCCACCACGGCGGGAGGGCCCGGGGAGCTGTTTTTT. Translating gives CASSATTAGGPGELFF.